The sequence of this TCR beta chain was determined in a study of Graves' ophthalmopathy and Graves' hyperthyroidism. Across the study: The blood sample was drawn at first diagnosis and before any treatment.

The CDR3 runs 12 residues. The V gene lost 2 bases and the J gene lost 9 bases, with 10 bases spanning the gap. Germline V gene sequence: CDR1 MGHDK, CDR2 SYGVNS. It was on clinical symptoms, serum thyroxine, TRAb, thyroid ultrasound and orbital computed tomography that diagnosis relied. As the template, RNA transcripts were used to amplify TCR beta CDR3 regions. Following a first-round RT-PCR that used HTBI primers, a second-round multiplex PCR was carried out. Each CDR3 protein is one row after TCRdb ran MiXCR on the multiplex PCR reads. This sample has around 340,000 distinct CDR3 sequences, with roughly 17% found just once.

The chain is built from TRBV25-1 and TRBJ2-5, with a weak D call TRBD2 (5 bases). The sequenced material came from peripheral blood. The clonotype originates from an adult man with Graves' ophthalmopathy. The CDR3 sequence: CASSEGIGAQYF. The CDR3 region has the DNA TGTGCCAGCAGTGAAGGGATCGGGGCCCAGTACTTC. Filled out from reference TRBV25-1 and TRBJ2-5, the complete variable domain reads EADIYQTPRYLVIGTGKKITLECSQTMGHDKMYWYQQDPGMELHLIHYSYGVNSTEKGDLSSESTVSRIRTEHFPLTLESARPSHTSQYLCASSEGIGAQYFGPGTRLLVL.